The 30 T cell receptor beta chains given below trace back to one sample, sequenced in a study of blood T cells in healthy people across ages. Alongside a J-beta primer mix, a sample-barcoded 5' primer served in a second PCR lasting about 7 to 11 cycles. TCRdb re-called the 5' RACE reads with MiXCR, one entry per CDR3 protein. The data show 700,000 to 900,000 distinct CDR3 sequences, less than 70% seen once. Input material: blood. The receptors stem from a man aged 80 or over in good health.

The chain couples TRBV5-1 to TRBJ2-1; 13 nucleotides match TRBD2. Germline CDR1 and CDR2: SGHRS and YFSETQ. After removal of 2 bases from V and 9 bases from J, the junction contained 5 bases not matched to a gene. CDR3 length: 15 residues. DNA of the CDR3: TGCGCCAGCAGCTTCAGACTAGCGGGAGGCAGTGAGCAGTTCTTC. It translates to CASSFRLAGGSEQFF.

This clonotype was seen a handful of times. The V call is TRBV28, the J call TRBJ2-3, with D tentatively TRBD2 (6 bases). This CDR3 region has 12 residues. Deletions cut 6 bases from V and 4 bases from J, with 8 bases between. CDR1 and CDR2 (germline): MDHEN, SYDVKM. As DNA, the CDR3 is TGTGCCAGCAGGGGAGGATCAGATACGCAGTATTTT. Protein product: CASRGGSDTQYF.

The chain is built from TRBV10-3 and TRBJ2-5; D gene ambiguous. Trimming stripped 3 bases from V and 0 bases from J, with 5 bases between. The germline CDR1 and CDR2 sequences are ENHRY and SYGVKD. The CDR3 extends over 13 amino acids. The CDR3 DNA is TGTGCCATCAGTGACGGCAACCAAGAGACCCAGTACTTC. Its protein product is CAISDGNQETQYF.

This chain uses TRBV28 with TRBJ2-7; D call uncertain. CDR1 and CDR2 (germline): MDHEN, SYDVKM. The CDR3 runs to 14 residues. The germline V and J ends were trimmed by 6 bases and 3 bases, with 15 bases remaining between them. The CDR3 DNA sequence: TGTGCCAGCAGAAAACCAGGAACGGTCTACGAGCAGTACTTC. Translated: CASRKPGTVYEQYF.

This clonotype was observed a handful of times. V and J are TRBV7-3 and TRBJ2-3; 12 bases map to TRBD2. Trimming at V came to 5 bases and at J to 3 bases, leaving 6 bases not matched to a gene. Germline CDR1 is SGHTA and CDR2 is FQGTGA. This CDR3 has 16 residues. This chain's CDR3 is CASSPTSGRSTDTQYF. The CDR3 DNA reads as TGTGCCAGCAGCCCCACTAGCGGGAGGTCTACAGATACGCAGTATTTT.

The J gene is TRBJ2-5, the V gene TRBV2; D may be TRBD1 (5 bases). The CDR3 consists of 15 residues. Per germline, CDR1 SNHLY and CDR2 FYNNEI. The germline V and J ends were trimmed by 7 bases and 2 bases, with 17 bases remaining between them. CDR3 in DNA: TGTGCCAGCACCCTCTTTGGGGCCGTACAAGAGACCCAGTACTTC. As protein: CASTLFGAVQETQYF.

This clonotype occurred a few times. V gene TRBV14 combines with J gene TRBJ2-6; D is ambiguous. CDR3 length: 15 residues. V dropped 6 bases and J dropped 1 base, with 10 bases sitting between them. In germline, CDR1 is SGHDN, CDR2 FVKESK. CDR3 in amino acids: CASSRLVSGANVLTF. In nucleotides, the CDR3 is TGTGCCAGCAGTCGTCTCGTGTCTGGGGCCAACGTCCTGACTTTC.

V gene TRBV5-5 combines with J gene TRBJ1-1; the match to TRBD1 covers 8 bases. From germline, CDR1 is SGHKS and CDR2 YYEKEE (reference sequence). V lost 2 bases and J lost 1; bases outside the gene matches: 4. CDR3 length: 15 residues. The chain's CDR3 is CASSFWTGRNTEAFF. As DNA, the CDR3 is TGTGCCAGCAGCTTTTGGACAGGGCGGAACACTGAAGCTTTCTTT.

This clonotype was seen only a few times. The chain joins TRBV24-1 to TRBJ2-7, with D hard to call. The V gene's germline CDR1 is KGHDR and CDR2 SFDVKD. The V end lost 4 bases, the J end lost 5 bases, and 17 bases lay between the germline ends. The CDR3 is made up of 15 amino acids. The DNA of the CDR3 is TGTGCCACCAGTGAGTCCCAGCCGCGGTCCAACGAGCAGTACTTC. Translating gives CATSESQPRSNEQYF.

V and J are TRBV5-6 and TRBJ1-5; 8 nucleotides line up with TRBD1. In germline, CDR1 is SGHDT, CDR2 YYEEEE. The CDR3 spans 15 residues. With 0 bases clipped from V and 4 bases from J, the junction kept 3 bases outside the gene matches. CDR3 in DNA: TGTGCCAGCAGCTTGGGGAGGACAGGGAATCAGCCCCAGCATTTT. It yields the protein CASSLGRTGNQPQHF.

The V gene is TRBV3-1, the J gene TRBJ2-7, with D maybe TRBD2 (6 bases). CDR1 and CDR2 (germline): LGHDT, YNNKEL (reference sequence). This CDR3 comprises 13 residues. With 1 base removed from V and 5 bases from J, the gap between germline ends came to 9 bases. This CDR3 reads CASSQGLGHEQYF. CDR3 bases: TGTGCCAGCAGCCAAGGACTAGGTCACGAGCAGTACTTC.

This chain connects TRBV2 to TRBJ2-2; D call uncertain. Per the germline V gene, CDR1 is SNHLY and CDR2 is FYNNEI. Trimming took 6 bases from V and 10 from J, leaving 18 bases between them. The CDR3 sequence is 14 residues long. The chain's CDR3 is CASRARTQLEELFF. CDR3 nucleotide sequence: TGTGCCAGCAGGGCCCGGACCCAATTGGAGGAGCTGTTTTTT.

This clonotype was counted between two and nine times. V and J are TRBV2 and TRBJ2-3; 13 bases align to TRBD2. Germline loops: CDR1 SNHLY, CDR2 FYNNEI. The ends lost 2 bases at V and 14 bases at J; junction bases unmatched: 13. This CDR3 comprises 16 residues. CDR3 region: CASSETSGRVGRYAYF. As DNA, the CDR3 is TGTGCCAGCAGTGAAACTAGCGGGAGGGTGGGCAGATACGCGTATTTT.

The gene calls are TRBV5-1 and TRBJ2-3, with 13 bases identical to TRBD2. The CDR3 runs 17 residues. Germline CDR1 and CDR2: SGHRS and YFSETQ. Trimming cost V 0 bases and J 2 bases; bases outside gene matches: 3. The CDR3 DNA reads TGCGCCAGCAGCTTGGGGGGACTAGCGGGGCTCACAGATACGCAGTATTTT. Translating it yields CASSLGGLAGLTDTQYF.

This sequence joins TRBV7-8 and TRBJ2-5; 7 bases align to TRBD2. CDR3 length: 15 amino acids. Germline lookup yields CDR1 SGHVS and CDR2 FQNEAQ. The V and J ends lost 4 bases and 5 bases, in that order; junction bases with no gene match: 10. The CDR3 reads CASSSDRDYGETQYF. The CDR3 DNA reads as TGTGCCAGCAGCTCCGACCGGGACTACGGCGAGACCCAGTACTTC.

CDR3 in DNA: TGTGCCAGCAGTTTACGGCCCAATGAGCAGTTCTTC. It yields the protein CASSLRPNEQFF. The J gene is TRBJ2-1, the V gene TRBV28; D uncertain. This CDR3 has 12 amino acids. Germline V gene data show CDR1 as MDHEN and CDR2 as SYDVKM. Trimming left V 2 bases short and J 6 bases short, with 5 bases between. Full variable domain (missing parts from reference TRBV28 and TRBJ2-1): DVKVTQSSRYLVKRTGEKVFLECVQDMDHENMFWYRQDPGLGLRLIYFSYDVKMKEKGDIPEGYSVSREKKERFSLILESASTNQTSMYLCASSLRPNEQFFGPGTRLTVL.

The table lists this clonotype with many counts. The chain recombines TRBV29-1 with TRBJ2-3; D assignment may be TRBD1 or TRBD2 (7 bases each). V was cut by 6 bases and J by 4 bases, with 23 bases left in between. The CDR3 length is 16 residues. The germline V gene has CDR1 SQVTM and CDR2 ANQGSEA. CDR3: CSVGRYTGEGADTQYF. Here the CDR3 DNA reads TGCAGCGTCGGGCGGTACACAGGGGAGGGCGCAGATACGCAGTATTTT.

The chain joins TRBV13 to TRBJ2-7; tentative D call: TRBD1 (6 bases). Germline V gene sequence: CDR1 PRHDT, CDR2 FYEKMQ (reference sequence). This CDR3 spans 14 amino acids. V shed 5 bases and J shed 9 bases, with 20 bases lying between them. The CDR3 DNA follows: TGTGCCAGCAGCCCCCGACAGGCCCCGGGTGTGCAGTACTTC. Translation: CASSPRQAPGVQYF.

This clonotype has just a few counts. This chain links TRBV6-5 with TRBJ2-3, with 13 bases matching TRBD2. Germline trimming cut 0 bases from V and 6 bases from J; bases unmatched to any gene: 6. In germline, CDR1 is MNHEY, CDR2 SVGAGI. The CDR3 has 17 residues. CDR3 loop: CASSYSLAGGPEDTQYF. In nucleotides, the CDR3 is TGTGCCAGCAGTTACTCACTAGCGGGAGGGCCCGAGGATACGCAGTATTTT.

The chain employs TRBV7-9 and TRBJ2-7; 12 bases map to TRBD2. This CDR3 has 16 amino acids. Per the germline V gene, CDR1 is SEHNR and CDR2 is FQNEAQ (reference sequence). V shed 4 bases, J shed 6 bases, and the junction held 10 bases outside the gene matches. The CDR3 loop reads CASSSTSGRGTVEQYF. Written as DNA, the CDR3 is TGTGCCAGCAGCTCGACTAGCGGGAGAGGGACGGTCGAGCAGTACTTC.

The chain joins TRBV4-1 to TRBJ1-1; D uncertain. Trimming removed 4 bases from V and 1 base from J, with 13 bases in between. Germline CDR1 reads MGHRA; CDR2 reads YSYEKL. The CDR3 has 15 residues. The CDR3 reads CASSRAEQQNTEAFF. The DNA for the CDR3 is TGCGCCAGCAGCCGAGCGGAACAGCAGAACACTGAAGCTTTCTTT.

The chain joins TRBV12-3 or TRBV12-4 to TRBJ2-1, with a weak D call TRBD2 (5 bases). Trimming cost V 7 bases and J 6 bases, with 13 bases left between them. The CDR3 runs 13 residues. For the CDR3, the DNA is TGTGCCAGCAACCGGGGTGTCGGCAATGAGCAGTTCTTC. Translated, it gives CASNRGVGNEQFF.

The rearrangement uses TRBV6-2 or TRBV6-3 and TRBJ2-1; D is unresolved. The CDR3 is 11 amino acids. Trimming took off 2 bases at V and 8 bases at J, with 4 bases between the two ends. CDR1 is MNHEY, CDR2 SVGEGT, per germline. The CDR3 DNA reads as TGTGCCAGCAGTTACATCTATGAGCAGTTCTTC. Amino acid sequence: CASSYIYEQFF.

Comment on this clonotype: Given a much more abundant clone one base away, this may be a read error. The DNA for the CDR3 is TGTGCCAGCAGTTTAGGGCTAGCGGGAGATTTATCCCCCTCCTACGGGCAGTACTTC. Its protein is CASSLGLAGDLSPSYGQYF. J is TRBJ2-7 and V is TRBV12-3 or TRBV12-4; 10 nucleotides match TRBD2. This CDR3 contains 19 residues.

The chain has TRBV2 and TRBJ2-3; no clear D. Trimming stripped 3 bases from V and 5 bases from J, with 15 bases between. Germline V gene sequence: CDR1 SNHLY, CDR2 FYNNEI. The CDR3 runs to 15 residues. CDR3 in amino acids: CASSEVRRRGDTQYF. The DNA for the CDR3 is TGTGCCAGCAGTGAGGTCCGGCGGCGAGGAGATACGCAGTATTTT.

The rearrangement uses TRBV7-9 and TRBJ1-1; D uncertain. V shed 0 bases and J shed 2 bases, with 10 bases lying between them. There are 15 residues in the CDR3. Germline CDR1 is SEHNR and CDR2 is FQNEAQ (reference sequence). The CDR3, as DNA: TGTGCCAGCAGCTTAGCCCCGGGAGCCAACACTGAAGCTTTCTTT. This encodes CASSLAPGANTEAFF. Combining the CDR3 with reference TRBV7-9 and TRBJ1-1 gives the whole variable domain DTGVSQNPRHKITKRGQNVTFRCDPISEHNRLYWYRQTLGQGPEFLTYFQNEAQLEKSRLLSDRFSAERPKGSFSTLEIQRTEQGDSAMYLCASSLAPGANTEAFFGQGTRLTVV.

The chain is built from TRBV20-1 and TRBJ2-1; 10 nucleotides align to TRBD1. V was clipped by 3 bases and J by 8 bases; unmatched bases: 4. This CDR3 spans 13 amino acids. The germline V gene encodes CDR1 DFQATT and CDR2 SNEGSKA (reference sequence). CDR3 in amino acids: CSARRQGAYEQFF. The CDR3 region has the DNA TGCAGTGCTAGGAGACAGGGGGCGTATGAGCAGTTCTTC.

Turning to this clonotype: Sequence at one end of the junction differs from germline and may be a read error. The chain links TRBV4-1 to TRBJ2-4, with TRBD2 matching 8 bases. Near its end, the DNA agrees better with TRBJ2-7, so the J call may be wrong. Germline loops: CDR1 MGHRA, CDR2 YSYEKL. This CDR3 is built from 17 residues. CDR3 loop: CASSQDRDVAGYYEQYF. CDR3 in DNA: TGCGCTAGCAGCCAAGATCGTGACGTAGCGGGATACTACGAGCAGTACTTC.

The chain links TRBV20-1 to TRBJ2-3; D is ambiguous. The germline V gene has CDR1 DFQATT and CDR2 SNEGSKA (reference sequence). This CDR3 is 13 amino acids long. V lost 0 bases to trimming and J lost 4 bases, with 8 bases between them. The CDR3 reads CSAREAPADTQYF. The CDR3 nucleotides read TGCAGTGCTAGAGAGGCGCCGGCAGATACGCAGTATTTT.

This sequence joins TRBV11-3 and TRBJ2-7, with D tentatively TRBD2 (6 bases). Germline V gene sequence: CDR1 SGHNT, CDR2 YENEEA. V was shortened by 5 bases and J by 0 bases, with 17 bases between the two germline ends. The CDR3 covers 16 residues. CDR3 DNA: TGTGCCAGCAGCGAGGGAGCCGGAGGGAGCTCCTACGAGCAGTACTTC. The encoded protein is CASSEGAGGSSYEQYF.